The T cell receptor beta chain under discussion was sequenced for a study of OX40 agonist ivuxolimab in advanced cancers. In the study overall: Ivuxolimab was an agonistic, fully human IgG2 monoclonal antibody directed against OX40 (CD134), a costimulatory receptor. Intravenous ivuxolimab was administered to patients every 2 weeks at six dose levels: 0.01, 0.1, 0.3, 1.5, 3 and 10 mg/kg. Of the roughly 53 patients in dose escalation, around 19 had hepatocellular carcinoma, approximately 15 had melanoma, 9 had renal cell carcinoma and 9 had head and neck cancer. In the dose-escalation cohort, 82.7% of patients were male, and the mean age was roughly 56 years with a range of 23 to 79. Prior anti-PD-1, anti-PD-L1 or anti-CTLA-4 therapy was permitted, and about 40% of dose-escalation patients had received checkpoint inhibitors. Partial responses occurred in three dose-escalation patients, of whom one had hepatocellular carcinoma and two had cutaneous melanoma. The point of sequencing TCRbeta in the periphery was to test whether ivuxolimab changed TCR sequence diversity and drove clonal T-cell expansion. The monotherapy dose-escalation portion (N of about 50 patients) of the phase I ivuxolimab trial is reported in the paper.

On this clone itself: Its antigen specificity is not known. Within one base of it there is no much larger clone, and no base qualities were kept.

Trimming costs V 3 bases and J 7 bases, and their ends lie 13 bases apart. The CDR1 and CDR2 encoded by the germline V gene are SNHLY and FYNNEI. From its cysteine to its phenylalanine, the CDR3 spans 14 amino acids. Just the 42-base CDR3 DNA is kept, in frame starting at base 1. Patients with a history of autoimmune disease or receiving systemic immunosuppression were excluded from the trial. Peripheral blood for TCR sequencing was collected from all dose cohorts at baseline, on cycle 4 day 1, and on cycle 7 day 1. Samples were obtained from an open-label, multicenter, first-in-human phase I dose-escalation trial of ivuxolimab. Adults with locally advanced or metastatic melanoma, renal cell carcinoma, hepatocellular carcinoma or head and neck squamous cell carcinoma were enrolled in the trial. Before TCR sequencing, CD4+ T cells and CD8+ T cells were sorted from peripheral blood as separate populations.

Findings and caveats that apply to the study as a whole: After ivuxolimab, more expanded clones were found on average in CD8+ T cells than in CD4+ T cells. At doses of 0.1 to 3.0 mg/kg, clonal expansion of both CD4+ and CD8+ T cells in blood was seen between baseline and week 6. The antigen specificity of the clonally expanded peripheral T cells was not determined. Low levels of normalized T-cell clonal expansion were also seen in some patients who did not respond. In partial responders in the 0.1-3.0 mg/kg groups, normalized peripheral clonal expansion was found to be among the lowest, especially among CD8+ T cells.

Genomic DNA was extracted from sorted cells for sequencing of the TCRbeta CDR3 region. TCRbeta CDR3 regions were sequenced using the immunoSEQ Assay. Here the immuneACCESS table is served through TCRdb, limited to in-frame sequences with V and J called. Missing clones are a known gap in these copies; in checked studies unresolved V genes cover under half, and the rest lacks a known reason. The sample data list 50,000 to 60,000 clones, and 86% of these were observed just once. Around 6.4% of the sample lies in the top ten. Sample: CD4+ or CD8+ T cells sorted from blood, taken in a trial of the OX40 agonist ivuxolimab. The chain couples TRBV2 to TRBJ1-5; the D segment could be TRBD1, given 5 matching bases. The receptor's source is an adult with an advanced solid tumor such as melanoma, head and neck, liver or kidney cancer. Here is the DNA: TGTGCCAGCAGTGAGCTTGGGGCTGGGCAGCCCCAGCATTTT. It translates to CASSELGAGQPQHF.